One sample yielded the 10 T cell receptor beta chains listed below, sequenced in a study of T cell responses to AZD1222 COVID-19 vaccine. Profiled with immunoSEQ multiplex PCR; TCRdb holds only in-frame clones, not every one. Of approximately 100,000 clones listed, under 95% are singletons. Sequencing was performed on peripheral blood, taken on day 0 of AZD1222 vaccination. The receptors derive from an adult in good health.

The V call is TRBV6-5, the J call TRBJ1-5; a weak D match, TRBD1 (5 bases). The CDR3 runs to 13 residues. Germline V lookup: CDR1 MNHEY, CDR2 SVGAGI. The ends were cut back, 6 bases at V and 2 bases at J, with 8 bases in the middle. The CDR3 bases are TGTGCCAGCAGGCAGGGAGGCAATCAGCCCCAGCATTTT. The encoded protein is CASRQGGNQPQHF.

This clone was counted once. The chain recombines TRBV18 with TRBJ1-1; 9 bases map to TRBD1. This CDR3 has 14 residues. The trim removed 4 bases at V and 5 bases at J, leaving 5 bases unmatched. CDR1 is KGHSH, CDR2 LQKENI, per germline. The CDR3 DNA follows: TGTGCCAGCTCACAAGGACAGGGGAAGACTGAAGCTTTCTTT. It encodes CASSQGQGKTEAFF.

The chain carries TRBV11-3 and TRBJ1-6, with unresolved D. Germline lookup yields CDR1 SGHNT and CDR2 YENEEA. The CDR3 sequence is 12 residues long. Between the trimmed V and J ends, which lost 2 bases and 7 bases, there was a span of 3 bases. The CDR3 DNA reads TGTGCCAGCAGCTTAATCAATTCACCCCTCCACTTT. Translated, it gives CASSLINSPLHF.

This chain links TRBV5-1 with TRBJ1-3; D unresolved. The CDR3 runs 14 residues. Germline-derived CDR1 and CDR2 are SGHRS and YFSETQ. Deletions cut 6 bases from V and 0 bases from J, with 10 bases between. The CDR3: CASMQAGSGNTIYF. CDR3 in DNA: TGCGCCAGCATGCAGGCAGGCTCTGGAAACACCATATATTTT.

This clone has a single count. The rearrangement joins TRBV7-2 to TRBJ1-5; unclear D gene. This CDR3 has 15 amino acids. V lost 0 bases, J lost 0 bases, and 6 bases lay in between. Germline V lookup: CDR1 SGHTA, CDR2 FQGNSA. Written as DNA, the CDR3 is TGTGCCAGCAGCTTAGCAGGAACTAGCAATCAGCCCCAGCATTTT. It is translated as CASSLAGTSNQPQHF.

The chain recombines TRBV20-1 with TRBJ1-4; D ambiguous. This CDR3 is 10 amino acids long. Trimming removed 0 bases at V and 12 bases at J, with 5 bases between. The germline CDR1 and CDR2 sequences are DFQATT and SNEGSKA (reference sequence). In nucleotides, the CDR3 is TGCAGTGCTAGAGAACATGAACTGTTTTTT. Protein product: CSAREHELFF.

On this clone: One end of the junction varies from germline; a read error may be responsible. The CDR3 sequence is CASSLAPGQHSVF. CDR3 nucleotide sequence: TGTGCCAGCAGCTTAGCGCCGGGACAGCATTCGGTCTTC. The rearrangement joins TRBV5-8 to TRBJ2-1; 7 bases line up with TRBD1. The CDR3 has 13 residues. Germline V gene sequence: CDR1 SGHTS, CDR2 YDEGEE.

V gene TRBV7-2 combines with J gene TRBJ1-3; D is unresolved. CDR1 is SGHTA, CDR2 FQGNSA, per germline. Between the trimmed V and J ends, which lost 5 bases and 0 bases, there was a span of 14 bases. The CDR3 is 16 residues long. CDR3 protein: CASSLGGVRSGNTIYF. As DNA, the CDR3 is TGTGCCAGCAGCCTAGGTGGGGTTCGCTCTGGAAACACCATATATTTT.

This rearrangement joins TRBV7-2 to TRBJ1-6; TRBD1 might be the D (5 bases). The germline V gene has CDR1 SGHTA and CDR2 FQGNSA. This CDR3 comprises 15 residues. Trimming shortened V by 7 bases and J by 7 bases, and 17 bases separated the two germline ends. The CDR3: CASTALPGGNSPLHF. CDR3 coding DNA: TGTGCCAGCACGGCCCTGCCCGGGGGAAATTCACCCCTCCACTTT.

The chain recombines TRBV7-3 with TRBJ2-3; a possible D gene is TRBD2 (6 bases). CDR3 size: 15 residues. V was shortened by 6 bases and J by 2 bases, with 15 bases between the two germline ends. Germline-derived CDR1 and CDR2 are SGHTA and FQGTGA. As DNA, the CDR3 is TGTGCCAGCAGGAGAGCGGGCGGATCCACAGATACGCAGTATTTT. Translation gives CASRRAGGSTDTQYF.